The next 12 T cell receptor beta chains were all read from a single sample in a study of blood T cell repertoires in COVID-19. Sequencing used immunoSEQ multiplex PCR; TCRdb keeps in-frame clones, though not all of them. The sample shows 250,000 to 350,000 clones, approximately 89% of them seen only once. The specimen was peripheral blood. These receptors all stem from a woman in her sixties with acute or convalescent COVID-19.

The genes are TRBV7-2 and TRBJ1-2, with 10 bases matching TRBD1. This CDR3 contains 14 residues. Germline CDR1 reads SGHTA; CDR2 reads FQGNSA. Trimming cost V 5 bases and J 7 bases; bases outside gene matches: 7. The CDR3 DNA sequence: TGTGCCAGCAGCATCGGACAGGGGGAGAGTGGCTACACCTTC. It yields the protein CASSIGQGESGYTF.

The V call is TRBV9, the J call TRBJ2-2, with 9 bases that match TRBD1. This CDR3 comprises 16 residues. Losses at the gene ends were 3 bases for V and 3 bases for J; bases not matched to a gene: 6. The V gene's germline CDR1 is SGDLS and CDR2 YYNGEE. In DNA form, the CDR3 reads TGTGCCAGCAGCGCCCAGACAGGGGGGGACACCGGGGAGCTGTTTTTT. Translating it yields CASSAQTGGDTGELFF.

This chain connects TRBV15 to TRBJ1-3, with TRBD1 matching 7 bases. The CDR3 extends over 13 amino acids. The germline V gene has CDR1 LNHNV and CDR2 YYDKDF (reference sequence). The V segment lost 6 bases and the J segment 4 bases; nucleotides outside the gene matches: 3. The CDR3 region is CATRRGPGNTIYF. The DNA of the CDR3 is TGTGCCACCAGGAGGGGGCCCGGAAACACCATATATTTT.

The gene calls are TRBV19 and TRBJ1-3, with D possibly being TRBD1 (5 bases). CDR3 length equals 14 residues. Trimming left V 7 bases short and J 0 bases short, with 10 bases between. In germline, CDR1 is LNHDA, CDR2 SQIVND (reference sequence). The CDR3 DNA is TGTGCCAGTACCGGGGGGGTCTCTGGAAACACCATATATTTT. Translating it yields CASTGGVSGNTIYF.

V usage is TRBV29-1 and J usage is TRBJ1-1; D is ambiguous. Germline-derived CDR1 and CDR2 are SQVTM and ANQGSEA. V gave up 6 bases and J gave up 5 bases, with 13 bases separating them. The CDR3 spans 12 residues. The CDR3 reads CSVIREGTEAFF. The CDR3 coding sequence is TGCAGCGTGATCCGAGAGGGTACTGAAGCTTTCTTT.

The table lists this clone with a count of one. V usage is TRBV6-5 and J usage is TRBJ1-4; 10 bases agree with TRBD1. CDR3 length equals 15 residues. V dropped 6 bases and J dropped 8; count of bases not matched to a gene: 9. CDR1 is MNHEY, CDR2 SVGAGI, per germline. The CDR3 loop is CASRNLDRGDEKLFF. CDR3 nucleotide sequence: TGTGCCAGCAGAAATTTGGACAGGGGGGACGAAAAACTGTTTTTT.

The chain couples TRBV9 to TRBJ2-1; 8 nucleotides match TRBD2. V lost 5 bases and J lost 2; bases outside the gene matches: 6. The length of the CDR3 is 15 residues. Germline CDR1 SGDLS, CDR2 YYNGEE. This CDR3 reads CASSQAGEPYNEQFF. The CDR3 nucleotides read TGTGCCAGCAGTCAAGCGGGAGAACCCTACAATGAGCAGTTCTTC.

The V and J genes are TRBV15 and TRBJ2-4; weak D call: TRBD1 (5 bases). With 6 bases removed from V and 5 bases from J, the gap between germline ends came to 8 bases. Looked up from germline, CDR1 is LNHNV and CDR2 is YYDKDF (reference sequence). This CDR3 comprises 12 residues. DNA for the CDR3: TGTGCCACCAGGGGGCCGGAAAACATTCAGTACTTC. Its protein is CATRGPENIQYF.

The rearrangement uses TRBV18 and TRBJ2-7; 9 positions agree with TRBD1. Unmatched junction bases numbered 13, after V lost 5 bases and J lost 5 bases. The CDR3 loop spans 16 amino acids. Germline V gives CDR1 KGHSH, CDR2 LQKENI. The CDR3 region has the DNA TGTGCCAGCTCATCAATCGAGGAACAGGGGGCTCACGAGCAGTACTTC. It encodes CASSSIEEQGAHEQYF. The full variable domain, completed using reference TRBV18 and TRBJ2-7, is NAGVMQNPRHLVRRRGQEARLRCSPMKGHSHVYWYRQLPEEGLKFMVYLQKENIIDESGMPKERFSAEFPKEGPSILRIQQVVRGDSAAYFCASSSIEEQGAHEQYFGPGTRLTVT.

V is TRBV9 and J is TRBJ1-1; maybe TRBD1 (6 bases). The length of the CDR3 is 15 residues. Trimming removed 3 bases from V and 1 base from J, with 13 bases in between. Germline V CDR1 and CDR2: SGDLS, YYNGEE. CDR3 protein: CASSALQGSNTEAFF. In nucleotides, the CDR3 is TGTGCCAGCAGCGCCCTACAGGGCTCGAACACTGAAGCTTTCTTT.

The genes are TRBV9 and TRBJ2-3; TRBD2 aligns across 7 bases. CDR3 length equals 16 residues. Unmatched junction bases numbered 8, after V lost 0 bases and J lost 4 bases. The germline V gene encodes CDR1 SGDLS and CDR2 YYNGEE. Here the CDR3 DNA reads TGTGCCAGCAGCGTAGGTAGAGCGGGGACCCCAGATACGCAGTATTTT. Encoded protein: CASSVGRAGTPDTQYF.

CDR3 amino acids: CASSLRGKQETQYF. The CDR3 DNA is TGTGCCAGCAGTTTACGGGGAAAGCAAGAGACCCAGTACTTC. The V call is TRBV28, the J call TRBJ2-5, with a weak D call TRBD2 (5 bases). The CDR3 consists of 14 residues. The germline gives CDR1 MDHEN, CDR2 SYDVKM. Between the trimmed V and J ends, which lost 2 bases and 2 bases, there was a span of 9 bases.